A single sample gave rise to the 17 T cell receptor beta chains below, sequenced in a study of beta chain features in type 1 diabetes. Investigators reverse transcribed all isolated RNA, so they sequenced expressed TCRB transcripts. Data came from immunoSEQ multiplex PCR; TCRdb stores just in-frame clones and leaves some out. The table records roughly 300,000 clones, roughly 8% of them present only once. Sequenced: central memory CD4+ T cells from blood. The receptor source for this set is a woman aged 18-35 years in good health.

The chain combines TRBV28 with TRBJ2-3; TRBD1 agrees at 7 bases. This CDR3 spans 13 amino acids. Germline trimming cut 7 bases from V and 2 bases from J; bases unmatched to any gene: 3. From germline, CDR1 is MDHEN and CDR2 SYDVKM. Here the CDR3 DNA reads TGTGCCAGCATGGACAGGTTCACAGATACGCAGTATTTT. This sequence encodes CASMDRFTDTQYF. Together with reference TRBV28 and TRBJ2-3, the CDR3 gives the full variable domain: DVKVTQSSRYLVKRTGEKVFLECVQDMDHENMFWYRQDPGLGLRLIYFSYDVKMKEKGDIPEGYSVSREKKERFSLILESASTNQTSMYLCASMDRFTDTQYFGPGTRLTVL.

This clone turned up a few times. CDR3: CASSIEQGYGYTF. The CDR3 nucleotides read TGTGCCAGTAGTATTGAACAGGGGTATGGCTACACCTTC. The chain links TRBV19 to TRBJ1-2; 7 bases are a match to TRBD1. CDR1 is LNHDA and CDR2 is SQIVND in the germline V gene (reference sequence). The V and J ends lost 3 bases and 5 bases, in that order; junction bases with no gene match: 3. CDR3 size: 13 residues. The full variable domain, in which reference TRBV19 and TRBJ1-2 provide the parts outside the CDR3, is DGGITQSPKYLFRKEGQNVTLSCEQNLNHDAMYWYRQDPGQGLRLIYYSQIVNDFQKGDIAEGYSVSREKKESFPLTVTSAQKNPTAFYLCASSIEQGYGYTFGSGTRLTVV.

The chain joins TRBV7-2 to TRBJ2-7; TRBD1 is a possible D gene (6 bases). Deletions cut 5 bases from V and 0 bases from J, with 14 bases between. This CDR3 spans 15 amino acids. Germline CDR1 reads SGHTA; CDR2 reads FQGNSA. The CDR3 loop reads CASSEGVILSYEQYF. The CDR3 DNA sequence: TGTGCCAGCAGCGAGGGGGTGATACTCTCCTACGAGCAGTACTTC.

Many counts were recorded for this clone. The CDR3: CASSQDPDYGYTF. The CDR3 region has the DNA TGTGCCAGCAGCCAAGATCCAGACTATGGCTACACCTTC. The V call is TRBV4-2, the J call TRBJ1-2; D unresolved. With 0 bases removed from V and 3 bases from J, the gap between germline ends came to 5 bases. Germline-derived CDR1 and CDR2 are LGHNA and YNFKEQ. This CDR3 is 13 amino acids long.

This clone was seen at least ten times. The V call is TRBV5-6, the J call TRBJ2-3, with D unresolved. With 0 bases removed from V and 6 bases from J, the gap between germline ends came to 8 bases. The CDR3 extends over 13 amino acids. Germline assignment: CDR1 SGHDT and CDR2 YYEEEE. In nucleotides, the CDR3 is TGTGCCAGCAGCTTGGGGACCGAGGATACGCAGTATTTT. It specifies CASSLGTEDTQYF. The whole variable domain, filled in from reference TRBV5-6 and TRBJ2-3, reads DAGVTQSPTHLIKTRGQQVTLRCSPKSGHDTVSWYQQALGQGPQFIFQYYEEEERQRGNFPDRFSGHQFPNYSSELNVNALLLGDSALYLCASSLGTEDTQYFGPGTRLTVL.

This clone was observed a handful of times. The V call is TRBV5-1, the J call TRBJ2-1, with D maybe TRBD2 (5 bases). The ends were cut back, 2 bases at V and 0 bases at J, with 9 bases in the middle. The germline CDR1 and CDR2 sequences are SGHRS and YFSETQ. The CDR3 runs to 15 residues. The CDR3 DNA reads TGCGCCAGCAGCTTTATGGGGAGCTCCTACAATGAGCAGTTCTTC. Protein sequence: CASSFMGSSYNEQFF.

The CDR3 protein is CASSIVTGVAGANVLTF. DNA of the CDR3: TGTGCCAGTAGTATAGTCACAGGGGTCGCTGGGGCCAACGTCCTGACTTTC. J is TRBJ2-6 and V is TRBV19, with 7 bases fitting TRBD1. There are 17 residues in the CDR3. V lost 1 base to trimming and J lost 2 bases; unmatched junction nucleotides: 5. Germline V gives CDR1 LNHDA, CDR2 SQIVND (reference sequence). Together with reference TRBV19 and TRBJ2-6, the CDR3 gives the full variable domain: DGGITQSPKYLFRKEGQNVTLSCEQNLNHDAMYWYRQDPGQGLRLIYYSQIVNDFQKGDIAEGYSVSREKKESFPLTVTSAQKNPTAFYLCASSIVTGVAGANVLTFGAGSRLTVL.

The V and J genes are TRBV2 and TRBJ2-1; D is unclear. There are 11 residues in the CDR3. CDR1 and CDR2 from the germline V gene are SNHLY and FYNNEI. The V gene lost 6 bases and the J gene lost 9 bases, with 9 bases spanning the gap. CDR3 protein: CASSPSREQFF. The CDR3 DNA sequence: TGTGCCAGCAGCCCGAGCCGTGAGCAGTTCTTC.

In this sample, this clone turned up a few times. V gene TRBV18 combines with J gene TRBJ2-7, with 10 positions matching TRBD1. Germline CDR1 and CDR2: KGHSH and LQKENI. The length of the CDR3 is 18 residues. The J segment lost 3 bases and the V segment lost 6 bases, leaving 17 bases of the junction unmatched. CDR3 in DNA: TGTGCCAGCTCGTCTCGCGGGACAGGGGCCCAAGTCGGCTACGAGCAGTACTTC. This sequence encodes CASSSRGTGAQVGYEQYF.

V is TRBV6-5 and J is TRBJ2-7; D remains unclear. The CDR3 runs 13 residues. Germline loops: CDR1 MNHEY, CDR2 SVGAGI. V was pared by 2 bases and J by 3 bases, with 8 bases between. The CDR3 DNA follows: TGTGCCAGCAGTTACGAAGAGTACTACGAGCAGTACTTC. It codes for CASSYEEYYEQYF.

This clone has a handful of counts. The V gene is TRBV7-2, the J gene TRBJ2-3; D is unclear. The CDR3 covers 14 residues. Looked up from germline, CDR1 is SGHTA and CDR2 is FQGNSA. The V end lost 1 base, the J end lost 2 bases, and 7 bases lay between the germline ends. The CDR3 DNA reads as TGTGCCAGCAGCTTAGTCGCCTCCACAGATACGCAGTATTTT. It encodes CASSLVASTDTQYF.

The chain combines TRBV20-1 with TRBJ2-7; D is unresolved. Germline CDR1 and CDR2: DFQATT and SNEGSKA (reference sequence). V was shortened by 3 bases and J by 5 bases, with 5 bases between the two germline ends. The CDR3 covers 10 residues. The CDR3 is CSARLNEQYF. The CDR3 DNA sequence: TGCAGTGCTAGGCTCAACGAGCAGTACTTC.

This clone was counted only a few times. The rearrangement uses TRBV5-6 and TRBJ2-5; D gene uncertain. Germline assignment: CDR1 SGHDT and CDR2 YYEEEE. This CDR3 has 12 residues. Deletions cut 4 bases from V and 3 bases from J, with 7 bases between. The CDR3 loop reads CASSNSEETQYF. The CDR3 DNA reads TGTGCCAGCAGCAACAGTGAAGAGACCCAGTACTTC.

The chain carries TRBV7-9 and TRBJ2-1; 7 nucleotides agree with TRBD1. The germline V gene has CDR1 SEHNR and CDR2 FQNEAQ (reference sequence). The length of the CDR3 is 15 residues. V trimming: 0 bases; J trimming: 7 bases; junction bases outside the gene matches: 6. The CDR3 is CASSLAGQRQNEQFF. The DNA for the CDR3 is TGTGCCAGCAGCTTAGCGGGACAGAGGCAGAATGAGCAGTTCTTC.

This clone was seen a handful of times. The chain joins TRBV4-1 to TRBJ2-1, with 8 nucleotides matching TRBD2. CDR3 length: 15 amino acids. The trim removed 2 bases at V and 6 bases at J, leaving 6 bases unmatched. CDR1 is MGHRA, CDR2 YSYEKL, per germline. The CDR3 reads CASSQYGLALNEQFF. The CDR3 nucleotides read TGCGCCAGCAGCCAATACGGACTAGCTCTCAATGAGCAGTTCTTC.

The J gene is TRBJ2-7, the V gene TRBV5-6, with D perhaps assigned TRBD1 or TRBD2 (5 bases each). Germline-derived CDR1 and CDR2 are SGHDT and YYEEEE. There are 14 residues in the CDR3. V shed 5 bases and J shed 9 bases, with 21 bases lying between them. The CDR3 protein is CASRQGVVGLAQYF. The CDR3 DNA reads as TGTGCCAGCAGGCAGGGTGTAGTAGGACTCGCGCAGTACTTC.

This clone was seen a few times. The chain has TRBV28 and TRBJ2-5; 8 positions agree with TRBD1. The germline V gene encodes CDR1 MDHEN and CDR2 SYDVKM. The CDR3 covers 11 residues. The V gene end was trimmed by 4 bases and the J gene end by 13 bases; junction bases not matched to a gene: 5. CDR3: CASSYRQGTYF. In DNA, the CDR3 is TGTGCCAGCAGTTATCGACAGGGGACGTACTTC.